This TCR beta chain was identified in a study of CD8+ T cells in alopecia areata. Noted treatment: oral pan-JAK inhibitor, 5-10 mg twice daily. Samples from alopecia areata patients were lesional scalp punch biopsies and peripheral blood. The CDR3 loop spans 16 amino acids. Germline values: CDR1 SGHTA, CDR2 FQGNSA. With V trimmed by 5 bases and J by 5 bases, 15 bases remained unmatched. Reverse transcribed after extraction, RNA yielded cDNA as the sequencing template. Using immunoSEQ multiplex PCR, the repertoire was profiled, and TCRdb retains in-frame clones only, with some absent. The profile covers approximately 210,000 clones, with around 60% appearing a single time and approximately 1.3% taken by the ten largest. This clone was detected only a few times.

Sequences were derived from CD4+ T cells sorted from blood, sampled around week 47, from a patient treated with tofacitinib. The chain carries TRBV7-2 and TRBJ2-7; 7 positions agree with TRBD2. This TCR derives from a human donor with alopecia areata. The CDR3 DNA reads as TGTGCCAGCAGCCCCCCGCTGGGCGGGGGAAGTGACGAGCAGTACTTC. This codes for CASSPPLGGGSDEQYF.